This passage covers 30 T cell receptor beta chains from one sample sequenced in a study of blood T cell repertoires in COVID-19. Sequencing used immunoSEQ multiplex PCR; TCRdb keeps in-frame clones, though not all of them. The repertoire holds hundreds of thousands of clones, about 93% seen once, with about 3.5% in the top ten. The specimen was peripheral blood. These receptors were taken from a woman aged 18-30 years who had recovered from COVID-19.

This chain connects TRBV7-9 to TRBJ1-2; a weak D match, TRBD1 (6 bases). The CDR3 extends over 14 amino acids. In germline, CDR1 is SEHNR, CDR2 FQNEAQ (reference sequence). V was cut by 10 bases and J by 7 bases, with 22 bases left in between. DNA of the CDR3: TGTGCCACTACCACCTCGGGGGGCGCGAGTGGCTACACCTTC. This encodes CATTTSGGASGYTF.

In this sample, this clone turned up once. This chain's CDR3 is CASSRNPGTGVYGYTF. The DNA of the CDR3 is TGTGCCAGCAGTCGAAACCCCGGGACAGGGGTTTATGGCTACACCTTC. J is TRBJ1-2 and V is TRBV7-2; 10 bases fit TRBD1. From germline, CDR1 is SGHTA and CDR2 FQGNSA. The CDR3 extends over 16 amino acids. V lost 6 bases, J lost 5 bases, and 12 bases stayed unmatched.

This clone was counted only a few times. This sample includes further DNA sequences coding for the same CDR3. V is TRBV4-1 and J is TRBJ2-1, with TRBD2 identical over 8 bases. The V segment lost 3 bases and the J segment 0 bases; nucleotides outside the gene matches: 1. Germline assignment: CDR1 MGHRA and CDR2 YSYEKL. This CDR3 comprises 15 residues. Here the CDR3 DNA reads TGCGCCAGCAGCCAGGCGGGAGGCTCCTACAATGAGCAGTTCTTC. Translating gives CASSQAGGSYNEQFF.

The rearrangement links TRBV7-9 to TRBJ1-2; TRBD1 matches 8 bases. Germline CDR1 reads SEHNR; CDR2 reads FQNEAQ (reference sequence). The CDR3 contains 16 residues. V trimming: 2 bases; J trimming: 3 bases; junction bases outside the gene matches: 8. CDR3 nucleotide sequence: TGTGCCAGCAGCTTAAAAATTGGACAGGGATACTATGGCTACACCTTC. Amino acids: CASSLKIGQGYYGYTF.

CDR3 residues: CASSLEPRQGSAQFF. DNA for the CDR3: TGTGCCAGCAGCTTAGAGCCCAGACAGGGCAGTGCGCAGTTCTTC. The V and J genes are TRBV11-3 and TRBJ2-1, with TRBD1 identical over 7 bases. Germline-derived CDR1 and CDR2 are SGHNT and YENEEA. The junction had 11 bases not matched to a gene; V was cut back by 0 bases and J by 12 bases. The CDR3 is made up of 15 amino acids.

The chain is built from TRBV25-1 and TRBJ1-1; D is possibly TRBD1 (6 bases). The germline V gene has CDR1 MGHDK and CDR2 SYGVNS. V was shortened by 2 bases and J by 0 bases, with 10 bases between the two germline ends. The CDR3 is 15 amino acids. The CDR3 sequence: CASSETGTLNTEAFF. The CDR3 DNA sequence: TGTGCCAGCAGTGAAACCGGGACACTGAACACTGAAGCTTTCTTT. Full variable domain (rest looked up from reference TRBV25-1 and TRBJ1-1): EADIYQTPRYLVIGTGKKITLECSQTMGHDKMYWYQQDPGMELHLIHYSYGVNSTEKGDLSSESTVSRIRTEHFPLTLESARPSHTSQYLCASSETGTLNTEAFFGQGTRLTVV.

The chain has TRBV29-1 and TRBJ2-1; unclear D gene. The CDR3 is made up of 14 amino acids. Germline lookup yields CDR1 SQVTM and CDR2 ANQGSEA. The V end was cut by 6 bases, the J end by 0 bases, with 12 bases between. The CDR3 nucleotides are TGCAGCGTCCCAAGAACGAGCTCCTACAATGAGCAGTTCTTC. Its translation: CSVPRTSSYNEQFF.

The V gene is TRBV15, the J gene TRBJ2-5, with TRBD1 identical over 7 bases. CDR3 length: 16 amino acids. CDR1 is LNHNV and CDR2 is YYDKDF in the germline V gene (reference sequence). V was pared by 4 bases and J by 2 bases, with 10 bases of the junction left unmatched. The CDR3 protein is CATSITKGRGQETQYF. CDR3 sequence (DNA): TGTGCCACCAGCATTACGAAGGGCAGGGGGCAAGAGACCCAGTACTTC.

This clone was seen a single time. The CDR3 is CASSRNRNDLQETQYF. The DNA of the CDR3 is TGTGCCAGCAGCCGAAACAGAAATGATCTCCAAGAGACCCAGTACTTC. The J gene is TRBJ2-5, the V gene TRBV7-9; D unclear. Germline CDR1 and CDR2: SEHNR and FQNEAQ (reference sequence). V lost 5 bases to trimming and J lost 1 base, with 17 bases between them. CDR3 length: 16 amino acids. Supplemented by reference TRBV7-9 and TRBJ2-5, the full variable domain reads DTGVSQNPRHKITKRGQNVTFRCDPISEHNRLYWYRQTLGQGPEFLTYFQNEAQLEKSRLLSDRFSAERPKGSFSTLEIQRTEQGDSAMYLCASSRNRNDLQETQYFGPGTRLLVL.

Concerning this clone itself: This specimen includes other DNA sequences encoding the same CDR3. The CDR3 here is CASSQLAGGSYNEQFF. CDR3 nucleotide sequence: TGCGCCAGCAGCCAATTAGCGGGAGGGTCCTACAATGAGCAGTTCTTC. This rearrangement joins TRBV4-3 to TRBJ2-1, with 11 bases aligning to TRBD2. Germline CDR1 reads LGHNA; CDR2 reads YSLEER. V lost 2 bases and J lost 1; bases outside the gene matches: 1. This CDR3 region has 16 residues.

Here the CDR3 DNA reads TGTGCCACCAGTGGCGGCTACAATGAGCAGTTCTTC. Translated: CATSGGYNEQFF. The chain recombines TRBV24-1 with TRBJ2-1; no clear D. Germline CDR1 and CDR2: KGHDR and SFDVKD. Trimming left V 5 bases short and J 3 bases short, with 4 bases between. The CDR3 contains 12 residues.

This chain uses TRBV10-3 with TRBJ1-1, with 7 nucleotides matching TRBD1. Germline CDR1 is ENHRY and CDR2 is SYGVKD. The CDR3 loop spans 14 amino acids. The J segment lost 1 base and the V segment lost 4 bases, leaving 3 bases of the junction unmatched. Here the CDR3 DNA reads TGTGCCATCAGTGGAACAGGGGCGAACACTGAAGCTTTCTTT. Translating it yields CAISGTGANTEAFF.

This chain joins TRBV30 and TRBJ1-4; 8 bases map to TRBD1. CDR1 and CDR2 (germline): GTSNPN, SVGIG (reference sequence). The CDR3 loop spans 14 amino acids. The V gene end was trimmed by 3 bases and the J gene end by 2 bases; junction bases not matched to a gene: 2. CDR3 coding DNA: TGTGCCTGGAGCAGACAGGGGACTAATGAAAAACTGTTTTTT. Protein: CAWSRQGTNEKLFF.

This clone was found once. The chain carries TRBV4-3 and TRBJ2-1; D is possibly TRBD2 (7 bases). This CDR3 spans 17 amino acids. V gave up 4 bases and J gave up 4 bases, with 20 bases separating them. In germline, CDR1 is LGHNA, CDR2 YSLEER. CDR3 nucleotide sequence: TGCGCCAGCAGCCCGGGGGCTAGCGGAGCCCCTTACAATGAGCAGTTCTTC. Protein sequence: CASSPGASGAPYNEQFF.

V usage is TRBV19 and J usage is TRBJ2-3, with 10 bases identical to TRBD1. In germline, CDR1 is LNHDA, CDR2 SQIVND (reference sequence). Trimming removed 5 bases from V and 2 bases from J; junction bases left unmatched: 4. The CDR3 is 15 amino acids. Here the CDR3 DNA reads TGTGCCAGTAGTCAAAGACAGGGGGCCACAGATACGCAGTATTTT. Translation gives CASSQRQGATDTQYF.

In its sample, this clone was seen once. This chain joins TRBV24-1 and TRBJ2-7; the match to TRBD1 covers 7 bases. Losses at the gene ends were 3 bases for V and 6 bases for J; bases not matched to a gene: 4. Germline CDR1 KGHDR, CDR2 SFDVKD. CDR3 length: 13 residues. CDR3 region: CATSDGDSLEQYV. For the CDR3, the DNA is TGTGCCACCAGTGATGGGGACAGTCTCGAGCAGTACGTC.

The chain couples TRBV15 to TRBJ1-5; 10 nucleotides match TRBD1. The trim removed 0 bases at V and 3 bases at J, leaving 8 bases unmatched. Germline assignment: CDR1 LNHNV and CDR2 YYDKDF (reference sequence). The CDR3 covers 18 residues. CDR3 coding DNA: TGTGCCACCAGCAGAGAAGGGGACAGGGGACCCCCCAATCAGCCCCAGCATTTT. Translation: CATSREGDRGPPNQPQHF.

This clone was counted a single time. The CDR3 nucleotides are TGTGCCAGTACCTCGACCGGGGTGGAATTTCCCCAGCATTTT. Its protein product is CASTSTGVEFPQHF. This chain joins TRBV19 and TRBJ1-5; no clear D gene. This CDR3 spans 14 amino acids. Looked up from germline, CDR1 is LNHDA and CDR2 is SQIVND (reference sequence). Deletions cut 7 bases from V and 10 bases from J, with 20 bases between. Full variable domain (outside the CDR3, taken from reference TRBV19 and TRBJ1-5): DGGITQSPKYLFRKEGQNVTLSCEQNLNHDAMYWYRQDPGQGLRLIYYSQIVNDFQKGDIAEGYSVSREKKESFPLTVTSAQKNPTAFYLCASTSTGVEFPQHFGDGTRLSIL.

The CDR3 here is CASSPSDEQFF. Written as DNA, the CDR3 is TGTGCCAGCTCCCCGTCTGATGAGCAGTTCTTC. The chain employs TRBV18 and TRBJ2-1; D gene unclear. The V end lost 6 bases, the J end lost 8 bases, and 8 bases lay between the germline ends. There are 11 residues in the CDR3. The germline CDR1 and CDR2 sequences are KGHSH and LQKENI.

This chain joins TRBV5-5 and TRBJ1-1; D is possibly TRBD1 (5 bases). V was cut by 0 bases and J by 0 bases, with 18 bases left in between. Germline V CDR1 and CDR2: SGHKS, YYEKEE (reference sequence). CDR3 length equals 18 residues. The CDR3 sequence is CASSLGQIKNSMNTEAFF. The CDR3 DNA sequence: TGTGCCAGCAGCTTGGGACAGATAAAAAACAGCATGAACACTGAAGCTTTCTTT.

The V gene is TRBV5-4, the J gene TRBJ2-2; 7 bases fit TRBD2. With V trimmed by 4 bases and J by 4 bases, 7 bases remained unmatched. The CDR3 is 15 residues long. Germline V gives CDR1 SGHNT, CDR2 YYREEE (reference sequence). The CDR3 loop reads CASSPGLGLTGELFF. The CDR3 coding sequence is TGTGCCAGCAGCCCCGGACTAGGACTCACCGGGGAGCTGTTTTTT.

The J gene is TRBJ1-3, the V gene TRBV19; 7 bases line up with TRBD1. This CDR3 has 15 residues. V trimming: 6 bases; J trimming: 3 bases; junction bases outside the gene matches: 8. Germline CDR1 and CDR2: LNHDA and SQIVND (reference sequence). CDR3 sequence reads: CASSPDRALGNTIYF. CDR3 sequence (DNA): TGTGCCAGTAGCCCCGACAGGGCACTTGGAAACACCATATATTTT.

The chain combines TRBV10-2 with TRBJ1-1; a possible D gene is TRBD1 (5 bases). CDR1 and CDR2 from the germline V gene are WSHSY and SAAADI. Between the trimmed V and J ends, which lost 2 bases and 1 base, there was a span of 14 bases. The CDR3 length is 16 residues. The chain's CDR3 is CASSEGSWGANTEAFF. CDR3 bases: TGCGCCAGCAGTGAGGGATCCTGGGGCGCGAACACTGAAGCTTTCTTT.

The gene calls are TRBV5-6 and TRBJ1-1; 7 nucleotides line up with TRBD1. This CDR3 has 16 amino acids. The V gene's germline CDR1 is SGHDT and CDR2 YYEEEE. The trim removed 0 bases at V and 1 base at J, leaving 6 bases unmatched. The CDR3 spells CASSLGGGQGNTEAFF. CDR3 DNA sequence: TGTGCCAGCAGCTTGGGAGGGGGCCAGGGGAACACTGAAGCTTTCTTT.

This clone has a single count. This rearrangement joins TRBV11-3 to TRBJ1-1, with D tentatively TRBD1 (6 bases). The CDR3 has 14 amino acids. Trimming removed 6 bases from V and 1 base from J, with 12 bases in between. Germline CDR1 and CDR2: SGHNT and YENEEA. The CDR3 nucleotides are TGTGCCAGCAGGTCCCGGGACACGAACACTGAAGCTTTCTTT. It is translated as CASRSRDTNTEAFF.

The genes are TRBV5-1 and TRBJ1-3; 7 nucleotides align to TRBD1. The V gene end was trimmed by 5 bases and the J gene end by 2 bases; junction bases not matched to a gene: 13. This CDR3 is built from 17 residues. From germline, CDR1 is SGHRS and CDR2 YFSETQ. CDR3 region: CASSLGQATGPGNTIYF. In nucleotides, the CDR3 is TGCGCCAGCAGTCTCGGCCAGGCGACAGGGCCTGGAAACACCATATATTTT.

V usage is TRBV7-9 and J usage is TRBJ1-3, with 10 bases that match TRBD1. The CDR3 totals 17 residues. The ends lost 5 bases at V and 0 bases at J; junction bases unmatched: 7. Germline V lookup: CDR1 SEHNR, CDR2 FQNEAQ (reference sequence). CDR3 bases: TGTGCCAGCAGCCTCCGGGACAGGGGTGACTCTGGAAACACCATATATTTT. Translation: CASSLRDRGDSGNTIYF.

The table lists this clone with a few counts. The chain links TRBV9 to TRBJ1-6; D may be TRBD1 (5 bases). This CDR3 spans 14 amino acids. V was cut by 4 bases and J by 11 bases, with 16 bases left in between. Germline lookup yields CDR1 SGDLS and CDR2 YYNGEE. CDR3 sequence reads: CASSPTSPGTPLHF. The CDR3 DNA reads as TGTGCCAGCAGCCCAACCTCCCCAGGGACACCCCTCCACTTT.

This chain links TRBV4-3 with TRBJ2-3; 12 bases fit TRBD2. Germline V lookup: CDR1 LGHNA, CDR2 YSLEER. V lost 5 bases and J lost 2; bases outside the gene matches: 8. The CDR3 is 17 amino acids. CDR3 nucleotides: TGCGCCAGCAGCGCGCGACTAGCGGGAGCTCCCACAGATACGCAGTATTTT. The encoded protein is CASSARLAGAPTDTQYF.

Here the CDR3 reads CASSFKGADEQFF. DNA of the CDR3: TGCGCCAGCAGCTTCAAGGGGGCGGATGAGCAGTTCTTC. The genes are TRBV5-1 and TRBJ2-1; 7 nucleotides match TRBD1. The germline V gene has CDR1 SGHRS and CDR2 YFSETQ. The V gene end was trimmed by 2 bases and the J gene end by 8 bases; junction bases not matched to a gene: 4. The CDR3 contains 13 residues.